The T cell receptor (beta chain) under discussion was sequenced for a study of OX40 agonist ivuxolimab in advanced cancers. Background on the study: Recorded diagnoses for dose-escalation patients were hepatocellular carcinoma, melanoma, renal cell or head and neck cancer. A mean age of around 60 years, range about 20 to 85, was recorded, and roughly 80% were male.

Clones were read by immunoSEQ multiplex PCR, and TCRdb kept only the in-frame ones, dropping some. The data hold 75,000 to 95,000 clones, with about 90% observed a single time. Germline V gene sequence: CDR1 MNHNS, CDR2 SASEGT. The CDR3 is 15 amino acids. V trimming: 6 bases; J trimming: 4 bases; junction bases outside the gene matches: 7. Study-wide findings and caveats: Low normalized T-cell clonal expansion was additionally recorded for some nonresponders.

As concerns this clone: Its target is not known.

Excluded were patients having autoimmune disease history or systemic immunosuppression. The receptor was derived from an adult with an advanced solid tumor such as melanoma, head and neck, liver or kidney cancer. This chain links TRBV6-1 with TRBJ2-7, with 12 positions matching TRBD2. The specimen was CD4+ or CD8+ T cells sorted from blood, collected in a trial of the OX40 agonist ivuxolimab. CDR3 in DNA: TGTGCCAGCAGAAGTGCTAGCGGGGGGGCTTACGAGCAGTACTTC. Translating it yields CASRSASGGAYEQYF.